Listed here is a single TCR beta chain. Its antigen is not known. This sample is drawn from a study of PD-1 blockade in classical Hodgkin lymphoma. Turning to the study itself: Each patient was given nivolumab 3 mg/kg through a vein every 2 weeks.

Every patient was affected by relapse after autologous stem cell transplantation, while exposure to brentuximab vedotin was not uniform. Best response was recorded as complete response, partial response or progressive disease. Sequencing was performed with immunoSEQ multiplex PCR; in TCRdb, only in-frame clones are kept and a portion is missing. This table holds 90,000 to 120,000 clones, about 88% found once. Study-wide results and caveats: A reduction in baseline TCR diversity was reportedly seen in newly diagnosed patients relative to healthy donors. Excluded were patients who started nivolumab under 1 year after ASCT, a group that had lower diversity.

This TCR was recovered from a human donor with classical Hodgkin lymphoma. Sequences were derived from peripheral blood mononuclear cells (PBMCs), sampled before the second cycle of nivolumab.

This CDR3 is CASTSDSQETQYF. CDR3 bases: TGTGCCAGCACATCGGACAGCCAAGAGACCCAGTACTTC. The rearrangement uses TRBV2 and TRBJ2-5, with a weak D call TRBD1 (6 bases). The length of the CDR3 is 13 residues. Germline loops: CDR1 SNHLY, CDR2 FYNNEI. V shed 7 bases and J shed 1 base, with 10 bases lying between them.